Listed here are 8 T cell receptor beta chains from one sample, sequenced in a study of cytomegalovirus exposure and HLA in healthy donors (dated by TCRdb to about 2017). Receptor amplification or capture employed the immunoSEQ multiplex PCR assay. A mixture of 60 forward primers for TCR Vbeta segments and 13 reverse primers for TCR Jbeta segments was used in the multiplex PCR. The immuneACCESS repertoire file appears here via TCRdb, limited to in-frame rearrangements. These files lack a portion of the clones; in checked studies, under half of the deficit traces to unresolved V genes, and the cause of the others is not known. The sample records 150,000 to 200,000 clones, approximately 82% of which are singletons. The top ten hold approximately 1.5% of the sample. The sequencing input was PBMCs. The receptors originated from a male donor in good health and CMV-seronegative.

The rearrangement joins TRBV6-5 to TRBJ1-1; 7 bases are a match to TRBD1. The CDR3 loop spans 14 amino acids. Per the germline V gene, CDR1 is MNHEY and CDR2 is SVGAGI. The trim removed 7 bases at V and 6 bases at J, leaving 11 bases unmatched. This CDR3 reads CASTTPGGGSEAFF. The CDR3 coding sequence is TGTGCCAGCACAACGCCAGGGGGTGGGTCTGAAGCTTTCTTT.

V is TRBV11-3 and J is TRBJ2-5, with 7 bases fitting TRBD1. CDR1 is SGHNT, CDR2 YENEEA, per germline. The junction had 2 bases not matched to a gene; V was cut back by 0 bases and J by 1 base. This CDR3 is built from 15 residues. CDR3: CASSLDGTAQETQYF. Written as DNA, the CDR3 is TGTGCCAGCAGCTTAGATGGGACAGCCCAAGAGACCCAGTACTTC.

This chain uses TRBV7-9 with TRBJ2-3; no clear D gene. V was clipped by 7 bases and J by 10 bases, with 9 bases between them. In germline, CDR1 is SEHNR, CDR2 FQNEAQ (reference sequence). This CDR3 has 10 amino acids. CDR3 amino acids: CASTPTAQYF. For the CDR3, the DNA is TGTGCCAGCACCCCTACCGCGCAGTATTTT.

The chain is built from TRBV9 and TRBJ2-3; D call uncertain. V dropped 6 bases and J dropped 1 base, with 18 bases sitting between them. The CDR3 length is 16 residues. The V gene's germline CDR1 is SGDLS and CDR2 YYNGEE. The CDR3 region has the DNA TGTGCCAGCACCATAGCCTCGAACTTGGGCACAGATACGCAGTATTTT. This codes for CASTIASNLGTDTQYF.

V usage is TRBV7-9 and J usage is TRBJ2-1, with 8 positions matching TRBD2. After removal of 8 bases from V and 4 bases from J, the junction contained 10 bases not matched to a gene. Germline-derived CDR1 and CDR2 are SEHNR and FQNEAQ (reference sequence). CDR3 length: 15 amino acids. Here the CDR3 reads CASGDPGGEYNEQFF. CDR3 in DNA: TGTGCCAGCGGGGATCCGGGAGGGGAATACAATGAGCAGTTCTTC.

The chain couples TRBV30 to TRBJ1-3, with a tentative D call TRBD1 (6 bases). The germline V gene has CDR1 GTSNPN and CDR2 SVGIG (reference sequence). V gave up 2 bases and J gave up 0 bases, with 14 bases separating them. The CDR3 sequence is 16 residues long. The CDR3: CAWSPRQVSSGNTIYF. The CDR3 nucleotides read TGTGCCTGGAGTCCACGACAGGTCAGCTCTGGAAACACCATATATTTT.

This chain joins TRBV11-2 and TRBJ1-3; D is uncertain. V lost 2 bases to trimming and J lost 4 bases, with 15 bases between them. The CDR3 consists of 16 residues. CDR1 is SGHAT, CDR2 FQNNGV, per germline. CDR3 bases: TGTGCCAGCAGCTTACGCTTGGGCCACCTCGGAAACACCATATATTTT. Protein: CASSLRLGHLGNTIYF.

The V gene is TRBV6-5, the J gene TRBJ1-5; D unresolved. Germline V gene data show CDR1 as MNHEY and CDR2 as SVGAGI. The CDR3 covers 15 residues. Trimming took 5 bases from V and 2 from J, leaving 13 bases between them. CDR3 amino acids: CASSLGVIGNQPQHF. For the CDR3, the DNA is TGTGCCAGCAGTCTCGGGGTAATCGGCAATCAGCCCCAGCATTTT.